This paragraph covers one TCR beta chain sequence. In this sample, this clone turned up once. The specificity of this receptor is unknown. One base away there is no much larger clone; base qualities are not given. The sample comes from a study of control samples from healthy donors and cancer patients (dated by TCRdb to about 2020). The library was made by the immunoSEQ multiplex PCR assay. Drawn from immuneACCESS, this table holds only the in-frame rearrangements with V and J called that TCRdb kept. Clones are partly lost; checked studies trace under half to an unresolved V gene and leave the rest unexplained. Counted in this sample were roughly 86,000 clones; 90% of them appeared once. The biggest ten clones account for about 4% of the sample. This receptor was taken from a young woman in good health. The sample was blood.

The CDR3 corresponds to CASSFRGQEDTEAFF. The DNA sequence is as follows: TGCGCCAGCAGCTTCAGGGGGCAGGAGGACACTGAAGCTTTCTTT. This sequence uses TRBV5-1 and TRBJ1-1, with TRBD1 matching 8 junction bases. V trim: 2 bases; J trim: 3 bases; unmatched bases: 6. Its CDR3 holds 15 amino acids, cysteine through phenylalanine. The retained sequence is limited to the CDR3, 45 bases, with the frame set at the first base. The CDR1 and CDR2 encoded by the germline V gene are SGHRS and YFSETQ.